This TCR beta chain comes out of a study of CD8+CD57+ T cells in acquired aplastic anemia. Study-level background: Across the sorted CD4+ and CD8+ cells, DNA amounts averaged 3.2 ug. CD4+ cell libraries from healthy donors averaged about 10.8 million reads.

Investigators profiled TCR beta VDJ and CDR3 from genomic DNA template. TCRdb reanalysed the reads using MiXCR and keeps one entry per CDR3 protein. Among fewer than 250,000 distinct CDR3 sequences listed, 50% to 55% were seen once. Only one count was recorded for this clonotype. What it recognizes is unknown. Study-wide results and caveats: Levels of CD8+ Simpson's diversity were not significantly distinct in patients versus controls. The study identified 25 to 30 CD8+ CDR3 sequences shared by patients and controls.

The germline V and J ends were trimmed by 6 bases and 4 bases, with 13 bases remaining between them. The CDR3 is 13 amino acids. CDR1 SGHDT and CDR2 YYEEEE come from the germline V gene. The source is a human donor in good health, serving as a control. This chain links TRBV5-6 with TRBJ1-2; D is uncertain. Source material: sorted CD4+, CD8+, or CD8+CD57+ T cells (not recorded which) from PBMCs. The CDR3 DNA follows: TGTGCCAGCAACCCCTGGGAACGCTATGGCTACACCTTC. It specifies CASNPWERYGYTF. Looking up the rest from reference TRBV5-6 and TRBJ1-2 gives the full variable domain: DAGVTQSPTHLIKTRGQQVTLRCSPKSGHDTVSWYQQALGQGPQFIFQYYEEEERQRGNFPDRFSGHQFPNYSSELNVNALLLGDSALYLCASNPWERYGYTFGSGTRLTVV.